This is a list of T cell receptor beta chains from one sample in a study of Graves' ophthalmopathy and Graves' hyperthyroidism. A single record per CDR3 protein comes from TCRdb applying MiXCR to the multiplex PCR reads. The repertoire includes hundreds of thousands of distinct CDR3 sequences, approximately 21% of them detected once, and roughly 3% sits in the top ten. The specimen sequenced was peripheral blood. These receptors all stem from a woman aged 18 to 35 with stable Graves' hyperthyroidism. CDR3s include the opening cysteine and the closing phenylalanine or tryptophan. D genes are given only for firm matches. For some rows the clone size is stated as once, few or many, or as a class when expanded; others skip it.

clone size	D gene	V gene	J gene	CDR3 protein	CDR3 DNA
many	NA	TRBV20-1	TRBJ1-1	CSAPRPGLAFYTEAFF	TGCAGTGCCCCGAGGCCAGGGTTGGCTTTTTATACTGAAGCTTTCTTT
many	NA	TRBV9	TRBJ1-2	CASSERNNYGYTF	TGTGCCAGCAGCGAACGAAATAACTATGGCTACACCTTC
many	TRBD2	TRBV7-8	TRBJ2-5	CASSPPTGTSEQETQYF	TGTGCCAGCAGCCCTCCTACCGGGACTAGCGAACAAGAGACCCAGTACTTC
many	NA	TRBV7-2	TRBJ2-7	CASSFGRGYEQYF	TGTGCCAGCAGCTTCGGCAGGGGCTACGAGCAGTACTTC
NA	NA	TRBV24-1	TRBJ1-5	CATSEGGRQPQHF	TGTGCCACCAGTGAAGGGGGTCGGCAGCCCCAGCATTTT
NA	TRBD1	TRBV5-1	TRBJ2-2	CASSLGDRMNTGELFF	TGCGCCAGCAGCTTGGGGGACAGAATGAACACCGGGGAGCTGTTTTTT
NA	NA	TRBV19	TRBJ2-7	CASSQTSSGEQYF	TGTGCCAGTAGCCAGACTAGTAGCGGAGAGCAGTACTTC
many	NA	TRBV7-9	TRBJ2-7	CASSLARVAEQYF	TGTGCCAGCAGCTTAGCGCGAGTAGCCGAGCAGTACTTC
many	TRBD1	TRBV29-1	TRBJ2-6	CSVEGLPGQGEAGANVLTF	TGCAGCGTTGAAGGTCTACCGGGACAGGGGGAAGCTGGGGCCAACGTCCTGACTTTC
many	NA	TRBV6-2/TRBV6-3	TRBJ2-7	CASSYSRSRGEQYF	TGTGCCAGCAGTTACTCTCGGTCCCGGGGCGAGCAGTACTTC
many	NA	TRBV12-3/TRBV12-4	TRBJ1-5	CASSWDKYQPQHF	TGTGCCAGCAGTTGGGACAAGTATCAGCCCCAGCATTTT
many	NA	TRBV4-2	TRBJ2-7	CASSQEEGAWSYEQYF	TGTGCCAGCAGCCAAGAGGAGGGGGCCTGGTCCTACGAGCAGTACTTC
many	NA	TRBV12-3/TRBV12-4	TRBJ2-5	CASNTHGSTETQYF	TGTGCCAGCAATACACACGGGAGTACAGAGACCCAGTACTTC
many	NA	TRBV10-1	TRBJ1-5	CASSSEQNQPQHF	TGCGCCAGCTCCTCCGAACAGAATCAGCCCCAGCATTTT
many	NA	TRBV5-1	TRBJ1-2	CASSLTASYGYTF	TGCGCCAGCAGCTTGACAGCTTCCTATGGCTACACCTTC
many	NA	TRBV12-3/TRBV12-4	TRBJ2-2	CASRAGQPNTGELFF	TGTGCCAGCAGGGCGGGACAACCGAACACCGGGGAGCTGTTTTTT
NA	TRBD2	TRBV9	TRBJ2-7	CASSAWGGSYEQYF	TGTGCCAGCAGCGCCTGGGGGGGGTCGTACGAGCAGTACTTC
many	TRBD1	TRBV7-8	TRBJ1-1	CASRPGTGVTEAFF	TGTGCCAGCAGGCCCGGGACAGGGGTCACTGAAGCTTTCTTT
few	TRBD1	TRBV2	TRBJ2-4	CACGQGAAKNIQYF	TGTGCGTGCGGGCAGGGGGCGGCCAAAAACATTCAGTACTTC
many	TRBD1	TRBV7-2	TRBJ2-7	CASRTRTGSTYEQYF	TGTGCCAGCAGGACACGGACAGGGTCCACCTACGAGCAGTACTTC
NA	NA	TRBV30	TRBJ1-1	CAWSPQRDTEAFF	TGTGCCTGGAGCCCTCAACGGGACACTGAAGCTTTCTTT
many	TRBD2	TRBV11-1	TRBJ2-5	CASSLGLATQFYQETQYF	TGTGCCAGCAGTCTAGGACTAGCGACTCAATTCTACCAAGAGACCCAGTACTTC
many	NA	TRBV6-2/TRBV6-3	TRBJ1-3	CASRQGFGNTIYF	TGTGCCAGCAGGCAGGGGTTTGGAAACACCATATATTTT
many	NA	TRBV30	TRBJ2-7	CAWSFGTYEQYF	TGTGCCTGGAGTTTTGGAACCTACGAGCAGTACTTC
many	TRBD1	TRBV10-3	TRBJ2-5	CAISESRQGETQYF	TGTGCCATCAGTGAGTCGCGACAGGGCGAGACCCAGTACTTC
many	TRBD1	TRBV9	TRBJ2-3	CASSISGTGRNTQYF	TGTGCCAGCAGCATATCCGGGACAGGGAGGAATACGCAGTATTTT
NA	NA	TRBV7-1	TRBJ1-2	CASSSLRDTLIKSRGSDRYTF	TGTGCCAGCAGTTCACTCCGGGACACCCTGATTAAAAGCCGGGGCTCGGATCGCTACACCTTC
NA	TRBD2	TRBV6-1	TRBJ2-7	CASSRTSGGPLEQYF	TGTGCCAGCAGTCGTACTAGCGGGGGGCCTCTCGAGCAGTACTTC
many	TRBD1	TRBV2	TRBJ2-4	CASSAGQGSRNIQYF	TGTGCCAGCAGTGCAGGACAGGGGAGTCGAAACATTCAGTACTTC
NA	NA	TRBV5-1	TRBJ2-2	CASSFNSAGGELFF	TGCGCCAGCAGCTTTAACAGCGCGGGCGGGGAGCTGTTTTTT
many	NA	TRBV12-3/TRBV12-4	TRBJ1-5	CASRWTDSNQPQHF	TGTGCCAGCAGGTGGACGGACAGCAATCAGCCCCAGCATTTT
few	NA	TRBV6-2/TRBV6-3	TRBJ2-3	CASSPTTDTQYF	TGTGCCAGCAGCCCGACCACAGATACGCAGTATTTT